The clone carrying this T cell receptor (beta chain) was counted at least ten times. Antigen unknown. CDR3 regions were amplified by Arm-PCR using iRepertoire HTBI primers to build TCR beta libraries. TCRdb passed the multiplex PCR reads through MiXCR, listing each CDR3 protein once. Of about 450,000 distinct CDR3 sequences in the sample, 20% to 25% are singletons; the top ten hold roughly 28%. The sample is drawn from a study of regulatory T cells in long-lasting Graves disease. Study outcomes and limitations: Samples came from peripheral blood alone, without thyroid tissue.

Time point specified: persistent/refractory GD, antithyroid drugs over 5 years with positive TRAb. Extracted PBMC RNA gave rise to the TCR library. The sequenced sample was peripheral blood mononuclear cells (PBMCs), obtained when the disease was refractory, from a patient treated with antithyroid drugs. This receptor was identified in a female donor with Graves disease.

CDR3 in DNA: TGTGCCAGTCAGGGGGGCTCCCGAGAGACCCAGTACTTC. This translates into CASQGGSRETQYF. The chain joins TRBV6-2 or TRBV6-3 to TRBJ2-5, with D perhaps matching TRBD1 (7 bases). The germline gives CDR1 MNHEY, CDR2 SVGEGT. The CDR3 is made up of 13 amino acids. V was shortened by 9 bases and J by 4 bases, with 15 bases between the two germline ends.